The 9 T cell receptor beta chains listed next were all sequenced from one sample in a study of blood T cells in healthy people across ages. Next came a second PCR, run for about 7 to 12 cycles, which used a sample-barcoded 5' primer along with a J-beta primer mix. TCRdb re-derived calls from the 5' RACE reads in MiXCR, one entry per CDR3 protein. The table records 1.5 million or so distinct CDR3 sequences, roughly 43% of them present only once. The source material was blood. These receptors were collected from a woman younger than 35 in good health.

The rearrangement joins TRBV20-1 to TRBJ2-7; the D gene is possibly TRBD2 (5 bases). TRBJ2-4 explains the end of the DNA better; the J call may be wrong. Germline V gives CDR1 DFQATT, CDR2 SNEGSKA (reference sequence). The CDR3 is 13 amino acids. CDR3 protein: CSALGLTGNIQYF. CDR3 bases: TGCAGTGCACTCGGACTTACCGGTAACATTCAGTACTTC.

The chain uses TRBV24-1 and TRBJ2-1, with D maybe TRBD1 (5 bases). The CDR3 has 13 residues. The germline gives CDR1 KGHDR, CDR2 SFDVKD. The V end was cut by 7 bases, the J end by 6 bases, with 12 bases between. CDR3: CATRDGALNEQFF. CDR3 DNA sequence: TGTGCCACCAGGGATGGGGCCCTCAATGAGCAGTTCTTC.

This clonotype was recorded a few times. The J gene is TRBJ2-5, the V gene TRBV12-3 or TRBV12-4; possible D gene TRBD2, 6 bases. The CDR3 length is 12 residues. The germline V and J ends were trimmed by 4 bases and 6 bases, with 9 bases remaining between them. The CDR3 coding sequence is TGTGCCAGCAGTTCCGGGAGCCAGACCCAGTACTTC. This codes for CASSSGSQTQYF.

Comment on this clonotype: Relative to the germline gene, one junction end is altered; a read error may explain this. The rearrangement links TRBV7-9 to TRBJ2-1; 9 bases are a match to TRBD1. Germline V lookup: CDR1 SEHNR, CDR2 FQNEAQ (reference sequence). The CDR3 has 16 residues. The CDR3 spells CASSPGTGRSYNGQFF. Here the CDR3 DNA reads TGTGCCAGCAGCCCCGGGACAGGGAGATCCTACAATGGGCAGTTCTTC.

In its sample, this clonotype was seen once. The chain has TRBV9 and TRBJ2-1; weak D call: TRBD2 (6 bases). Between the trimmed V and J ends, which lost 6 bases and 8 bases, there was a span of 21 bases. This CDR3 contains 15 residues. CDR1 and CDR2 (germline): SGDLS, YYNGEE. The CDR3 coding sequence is TGTGCCAGCACGCCTGGGTCAAAAGGGGAGGATGAGCAGTTCTTC. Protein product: CASTPGSKGEDEQFF.

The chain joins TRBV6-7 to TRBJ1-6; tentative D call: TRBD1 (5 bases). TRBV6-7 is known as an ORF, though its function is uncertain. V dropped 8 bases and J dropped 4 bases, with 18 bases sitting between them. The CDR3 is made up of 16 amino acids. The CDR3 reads CASGVGTGIYNSPLHF. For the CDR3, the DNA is TGTGCCAGCGGCGTGGGGACTGGAATTTATAATTCACCCCTCCACTTT.

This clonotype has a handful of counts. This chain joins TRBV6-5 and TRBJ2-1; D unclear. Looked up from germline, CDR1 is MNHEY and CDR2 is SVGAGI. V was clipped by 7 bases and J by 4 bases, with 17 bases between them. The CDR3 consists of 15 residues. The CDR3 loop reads CASTPLRGRYNEQFF. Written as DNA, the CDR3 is TGTGCCAGCACCCCACTCAGAGGCCGTTACAATGAGCAGTTCTTC.

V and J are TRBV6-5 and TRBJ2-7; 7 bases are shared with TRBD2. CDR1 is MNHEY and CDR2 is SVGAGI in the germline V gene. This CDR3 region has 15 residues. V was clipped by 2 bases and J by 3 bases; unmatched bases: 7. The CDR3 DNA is TGTGCCAGCAGTTACGGCGGGAGACGACTCTACGAGCAGTACTTC. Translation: CASSYGGRRLYEQYF.

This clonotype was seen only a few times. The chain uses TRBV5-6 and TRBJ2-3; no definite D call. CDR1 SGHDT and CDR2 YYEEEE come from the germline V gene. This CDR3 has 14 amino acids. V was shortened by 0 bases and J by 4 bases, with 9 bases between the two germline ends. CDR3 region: CASSLGSFPDTQYF. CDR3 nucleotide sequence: TGTGCCAGCAGCTTGGGGAGTTTCCCAGATACGCAGTATTTT.